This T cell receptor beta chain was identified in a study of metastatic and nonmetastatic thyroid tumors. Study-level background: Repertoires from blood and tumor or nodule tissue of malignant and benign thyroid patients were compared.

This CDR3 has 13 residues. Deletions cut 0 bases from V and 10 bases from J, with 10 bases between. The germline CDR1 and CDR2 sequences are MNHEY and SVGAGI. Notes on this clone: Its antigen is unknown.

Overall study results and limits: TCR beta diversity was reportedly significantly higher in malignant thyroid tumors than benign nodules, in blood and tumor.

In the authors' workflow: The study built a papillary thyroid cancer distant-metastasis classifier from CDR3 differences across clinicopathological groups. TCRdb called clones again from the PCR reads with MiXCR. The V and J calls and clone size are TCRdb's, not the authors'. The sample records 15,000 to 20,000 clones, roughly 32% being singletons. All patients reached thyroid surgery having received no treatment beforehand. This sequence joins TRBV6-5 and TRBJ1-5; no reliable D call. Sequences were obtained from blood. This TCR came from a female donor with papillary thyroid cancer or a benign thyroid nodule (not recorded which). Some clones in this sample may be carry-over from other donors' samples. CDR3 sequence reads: CASSYSEEYPQHF. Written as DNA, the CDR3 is TGTGCCAGCAGTTACTCGGAGGAATACCCCCAGCATTTT.